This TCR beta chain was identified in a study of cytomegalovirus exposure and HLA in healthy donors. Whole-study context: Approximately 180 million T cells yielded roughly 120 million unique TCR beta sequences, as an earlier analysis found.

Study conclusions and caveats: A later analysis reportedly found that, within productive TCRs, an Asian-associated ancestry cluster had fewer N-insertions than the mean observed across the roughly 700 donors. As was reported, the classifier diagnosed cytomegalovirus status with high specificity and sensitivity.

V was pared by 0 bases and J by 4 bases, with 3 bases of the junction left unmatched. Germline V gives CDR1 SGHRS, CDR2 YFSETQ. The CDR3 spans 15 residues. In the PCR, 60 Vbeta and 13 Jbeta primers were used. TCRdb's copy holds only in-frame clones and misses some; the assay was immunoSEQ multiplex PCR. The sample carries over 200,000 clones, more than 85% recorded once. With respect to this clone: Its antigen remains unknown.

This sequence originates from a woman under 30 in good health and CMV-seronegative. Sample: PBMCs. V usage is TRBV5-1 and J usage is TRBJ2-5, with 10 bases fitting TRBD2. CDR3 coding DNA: TGCGCCAGCAGCTTGGGGCTAGCGGGGGTAGAGACCCAGTACTTC. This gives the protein CASSLGLAGVETQYF.